This T cell receptor (beta chain) comes out of a study of T-cell reconstitution after alpha-beta-depleted transplantation in children. Preparation of the TCRbeta library used unique molecular identifiers. From the PCR reads, TCRdb called clonotypes with MiXCR, one entry per CDR3 protein. Counted here are just under 550,000 distinct CDR3 sequences, roughly 18% occurring once; the ten biggest clones make up 3% to 4%. CDR1 is DFQATT and CDR2 is SNEGSKA in the germline V gene (reference sequence). This CDR3 is built from 14 residues. Germline trimming cut 4 bases from V and 6 bases from J; bases unmatched to any gene: 7.

The sequence came from a human donor who donated a stem cell graft to a child with acute lymphoblastic leukemia. The chain combines TRBV20-1 with TRBJ2-7; TRBD2 aligns across 12 bases. The specimen comprised PBMCs from the stem cell graft donor, sampled from the stem cell graft. For the CDR3, the DNA is TGCAGTGCTAACCGACTAGCGGGAGAACCCGAGCAGTACTTC. Its protein product is CSANRLAGEPEQYF.